This T cell receptor (beta chain) was documented in a study of glioma-infiltrating T cells. The study, taken as a whole, reports: Very few CDR3 sequences were shared between tissue and blood.

Germline V CDR1 and CDR2: SNHLY, FYNNEI. The CDR3 loop spans 13 amino acids. The V end lost 9 bases, the J end lost 0 bases, and 9 bases lay between the germline ends. This clonotype was recorded at least ten times. The antigen is undetermined. TCR alpha and beta CDR3 regions were amplified from RNA using iRepertoire nested multiplex PCR. A single record per CDR3 protein comes from TCRdb applying MiXCR to the multiplex PCR reads. The sample consists of fewer than 500,000 distinct CDR3 sequences, roughly two fifths of them appearing once. The V and J genes are TRBV2 and TRBJ1-5, with a weak D call TRBD1 (5 bases). This receptor was taken from a human donor with low-grade glioma or glioblastoma, undergoing nonglioma brain surgery, or in good health (not recorded which). The sequenced sample consisted of glioma tissue, nonneoplastic brain tissue, or PBMCs (not recorded which). The CDR3 reads CASRGNSNQPQHF. CDR3 DNA: TGTGCCAGTAGGGGTAATAGCAATCAGCCCCAGCATTTT.